This entry lists 21 T cell receptor beta chains sequenced from one sample in a study of blood T cell repertoires in COVID-19. Libraries were prepared by immunoSEQ multiplex PCR; TCRdb keeps only in-frame clonotypes and omits some of them. The repertoire holds about 300,000 clones, with 70% to 90% as singletons. The sequenced sample consisted of peripheral blood. The receptor source for this set is a woman between 25 and 40 years old with COVID-19, enrolled during active disease.

This clone was observed once. J is TRBJ1-2 and V is TRBV12-3 or TRBV12-4, with TRBD1 as a possible D gene (6 bases). The CDR3 is made up of 11 amino acids. V dropped 5 bases and J dropped 13 bases, with 14 bases sitting between them. CDR3 coding DNA: TGTGCCAGCAGTCGAGGACAGACGGGCACCTTC. Its translation is CASSRGQTGTF.

The chain links TRBV29-1 to TRBJ2-5; possibly TRBD2 for D (6 bases). Trimming took off 5 bases at V and 13 bases at J, with 20 bases between the two ends. The CDR3 runs to 12 residues. Germline lookup yields CDR1 SQVTM and CDR2 ANQGSEA. The CDR3 loop reads CSVSTEGQVRYF. The CDR3 region has the DNA TGCAGCGTTAGCACGGAGGGCCAAGTTCGGTACTTC.

The V and J genes are TRBV18 and TRBJ2-7, with D possibly matching TRBD1 (6 bases). Germline CDR1 and CDR2: KGHSH and LQKENI. The CDR3 is 14 amino acids. The V end lost 3 bases, the J end lost 0 bases, and 9 bases lay between the germline ends. This chain's CDR3 is CASSPDSSSYEQYV. CDR3 DNA: TGTGCCAGCTCACCGGACAGCAGCTCCTACGAGCAGTACGTC.

The chain employs TRBV28 and TRBJ2-3; 9 nucleotides align to TRBD2. The germline CDR1 and CDR2 sequences are MDHEN and SYDVKM. The CDR3 consists of 16 residues. V gave up 5 bases and J gave up 5 bases; unmatched junction bases: 11. The CDR3 bases are TGTGCCAGCAGTCAACAAAGCGGGGGGCGAATAGATACGCAGTATTTT. Amino acids: CASSQQSGGRIDTQYF.

There are a few counts of this clone. The chain combines TRBV7-2 with TRBJ1-5; the D is unclear. This CDR3 has 15 amino acids. Germline V gene data show CDR1 as SGHTA and CDR2 as FQGNSA. V lost 1 base and J lost 2, with 9 bases in between. The CDR3 DNA follows: TGTGCCAGCAGCTTAGGTTGGCGGGGCAATCAGCCCCAGCATTTT. This gives the protein CASSLGWRGNQPQHF.

For this clone: Other DNA sequences in the same sample also yield this CDR3. The chain couples TRBV30 to TRBJ1-4; a weak D match, TRBD1 (5 bases). Between the trimmed V and J ends, which lost 1 base and 8 bases, there was a span of 8 bases. The germline V gene encodes CDR1 GTSNPN and CDR2 SVGIG (reference sequence). There are 12 residues in the CDR3. CDR3 loop: CAWSAGREKLFF. The CDR3 coding sequence is TGTGCCTGGAGTGCAGGGAGGGAAAAACTGTTTTTT.

The rearrangement joins TRBV18 to TRBJ1-3; tentatively, D is TRBD1 (5 bases). The germline CDR1 and CDR2 sequences are KGHSH and LQKENI. V shed 0 bases and J shed 0 bases, with 12 bases lying between them. The CDR3 is made up of 17 amino acids. DNA of the CDR3: TGTGCCAGCTCACCACCGGTTGGGACTCACTCTGGAAACACCATATATTTT. It specifies CASSPPVGTHSGNTIYF.

The J gene is TRBJ1-3, the V gene TRBV6-6; 10 bases align to TRBD1. V lost 8 bases to trimming and J lost 2 bases; unmatched junction nucleotides: 6. Germline V gene sequence: CDR1 MNHNY, CDR2 SVGAGI (reference sequence). The CDR3 contains 15 residues. CDR3 amino acids: CASGRQGATGNTIYF. The CDR3 nucleotides read TGTGCCAGCGGACGACAGGGGGCGACTGGAAACACCATATATTTT.

V and J are TRBV4-1 and TRBJ1-3; D is unclear. Trimming cost V 0 bases and J 3 bases, with 9 bases left between them. The CDR3 is 15 amino acids. Germline CDR1 reads MGHRA; CDR2 reads YSYEKL. The CDR3 DNA follows: TGCGCCAGCAGCCAAGAGAGCGGGCGTGGAAACACCATATATTTT. Amino acid sequence: CASSQESGRGNTIYF.

This clone is a singleton in its sample. The genes are TRBV12-3 or TRBV12-4 and TRBJ1-6; perhaps TRBD1 as D (6 bases). The CDR3 length is 10 residues. CDR3 amino acids: CGQVGSPLHF. The CDR3 DNA sequence: TGTGGACAGGTAGGGTCACCCCTCCACTTT.

This clone was counted a single time. V is TRBV15 and J is TRBJ1-1, with TRBD1 identical over 7 bases. CDR1 is LNHNV, CDR2 YYDKDF, per germline (reference sequence). The CDR3 spans 14 residues. J lost 4 bases, V lost 2 bases, and 4 bases had no gene match. The CDR3 DNA reads as TGTGCCACCAGCAGAAACAGGGGCGGCACTGAAGCTTTCTTT. Its translation is CATSRNRGGTEAFF.

This sequence joins TRBV7-3 and TRBJ2-3, with D hard to call. Germline V CDR1 and CDR2: SGHTA, FQGTGA. The CDR3 runs 14 residues. V shed 5 bases and J shed 2 bases, with 11 bases lying between them. The CDR3 sequence: CASSPIADTDTQYF. The CDR3 DNA sequence: TGTGCCAGCAGCCCGATAGCTGACACAGATACGCAGTATTTT.

The genes are TRBV29-1 and TRBJ1-2; 9 bases fit TRBD1. The ends lost 6 bases at V and 4 bases at J; junction bases unmatched: 6. From germline, CDR1 is SQVTM and CDR2 ANQGSEA. CDR3 length equals 13 residues. As DNA, the CDR3 is TGCAGCGTGGGACAGGGAACAGGCTATGGCTACACCTTC. Protein product: CSVGQGTGYGYTF.

The chain carries TRBV3-1 (or the pseudogene TRBV3-2) and TRBJ1-3, with 11 bases matching TRBD1. The CDR3 is made up of 16 amino acids. Losses at the gene ends were 0 bases for V and 3 bases for J; bases not matched to a gene: 1. Germline loops: CDR1 LGHDT, CDR2 YNNKEL (reference sequence). CDR3 nucleotides: TGTGCCAGCAGCCAAGAGGACAGGGGGCTTGGAAACACCATATATTTT. Translation: CASSQEDRGLGNTIYF.

The J gene is TRBJ1-2, the V gene TRBV4-2, with D possibly TRBD1 on 5 matching bases. CDR3 size: 15 residues. V was trimmed by 5 bases and J by 4 bases, leaving 17 bases between them. Looked up from germline, CDR1 is LGHNA and CDR2 is YNFKEQ. The CDR3 sequence: CASSVQGATVYGYTF. The CDR3, as DNA: TGTGCCAGCAGCGTGCAAGGGGCAACAGTCTATGGCTACACCTTC.

The chain links TRBV2 to TRBJ1-1; D is undetermined. The CDR3 has 13 residues. The V gene lost 11 bases and the J gene lost 4 bases, with 17 bases spanning the gap. Germline assignment: CDR1 SNHLY and CDR2 FYNNEI. CDR3 amino acids: CASVGVAGTEAFF. The CDR3 DNA sequence: TGTGCCTCGGTAGGAGTTGCCGGCACTGAAGCTTTCTTT.

The chain links TRBV5-6 to TRBJ2-1, with D unclear. Germline lookup yields CDR1 SGHDT and CDR2 YYEEEE. This CDR3 region has 17 residues. The V end was cut by 2 bases, the J end by 1 base, with 16 bases between. In DNA, the CDR3 is TGTGCCAGCAGCTTATTATCCAGTGGTGGTTCCTACAATGAGCAGTTCTTC. Protein: CASSLLSSGGSYNEQFF.

This clone has just one count. This chain joins TRBV29-1 and TRBJ1-3; TRBD1 matches 9 bases. Losses at the gene ends were 7 bases for V and 3 bases for J; bases not matched to a gene: 7. This CDR3 has 14 amino acids. CDR1 is SQVTM and CDR2 is ANQGSEA in the germline V gene. CDR3 protein: CSAGDRGFGNTIYF. CDR3 sequence (DNA): TGCAGCGCCGGCGACAGGGGGTTTGGAAACACCATATATTTT.

This clone was detected once. The gene calls are TRBV11-2 and TRBJ2-7, with 7 bases matching TRBD1. Germline V gene data show CDR1 as SGHAT and CDR2 as FQNNGV. Losses at the gene ends were 4 bases for V and 5 bases for J; bases not matched to a gene: 8. This CDR3 spans 14 amino acids. CDR3 DNA sequence: TGTGCCAGCAGCTCACGACAGGGTGCCCACGAGCAGTACGTC. Residues: CASSSRQGAHEQYV.

The rearrangement joins TRBV19 to TRBJ1-5; 7 bases fit TRBD1. The germline V gene encodes CDR1 LNHDA and CDR2 SQIVND (reference sequence). The junction had 13 bases not matched to a gene; V was cut back by 5 bases and J by 6 bases. The CDR3 consists of 16 residues. DNA for the CDR3: TGTGCCAGTAGTCCGTCGACAGGGCGGTCGGGTCAGCCCCAGCATTTT. Protein: CASSPSTGRSGQPQHF.

The genes are TRBV2 and TRBJ1-1; D perhaps matches TRBD1 (5 bases). V lost 8 bases and J 1 base, leaving 11 bases between the germline ends. CDR3 length: 13 amino acids. From germline, CDR1 is SNHLY and CDR2 FYNNEI. The CDR3 nucleotides are TGTGCCAGCCGGGGGATAAGGAACACTGAAGCTTTCTTT. Amino acid sequence: CASRGIRNTEAFF.